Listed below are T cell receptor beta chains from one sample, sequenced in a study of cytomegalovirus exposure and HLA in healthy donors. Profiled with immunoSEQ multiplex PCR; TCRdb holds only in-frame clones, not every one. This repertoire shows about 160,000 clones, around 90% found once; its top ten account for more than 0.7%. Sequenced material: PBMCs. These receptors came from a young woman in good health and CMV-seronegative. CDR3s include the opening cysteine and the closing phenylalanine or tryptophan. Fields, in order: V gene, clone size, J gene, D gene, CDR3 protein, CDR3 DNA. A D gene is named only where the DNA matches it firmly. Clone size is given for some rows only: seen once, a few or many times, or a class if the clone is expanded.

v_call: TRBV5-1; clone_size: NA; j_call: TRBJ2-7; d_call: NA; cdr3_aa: CASGLGSVRSGYEQYF; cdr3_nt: TGCGCCAGCGGCTTGGGGTCGGTACGGAGCGGCTACGAGCAGTACTTC
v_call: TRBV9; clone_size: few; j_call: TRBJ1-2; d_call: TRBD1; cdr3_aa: CASSSPLVGGYYGYTF; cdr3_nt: TGTGCCAGCAGCTCCCCGCTCGTAGGGGGCTACTATGGCTACACCTTC
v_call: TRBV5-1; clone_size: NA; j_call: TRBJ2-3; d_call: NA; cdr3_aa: CASSFRGDNPADTQYF; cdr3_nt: TGCGCCAGCAGCTTCAGGGGGGATAACCCCGCAGATACGCAGTATTTT
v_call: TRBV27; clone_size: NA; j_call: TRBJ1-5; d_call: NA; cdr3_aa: CASSLNGGGRNQPQHF; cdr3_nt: TGTGCCAGCAGTTTGAACGGGGGGGGCCGCAATCAGCCCCAGCATTTT
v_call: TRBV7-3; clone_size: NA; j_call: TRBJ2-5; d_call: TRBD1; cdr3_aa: CASRRVGGLGQETQYF; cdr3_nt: TGTGCCAGCAGACGAGTAGGGGGCTTAGGGCAAGAGACCCAGTACTTC
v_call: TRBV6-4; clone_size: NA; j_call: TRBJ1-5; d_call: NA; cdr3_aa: CASSEAPGQPQHF; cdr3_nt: TGTGCCAGCAGTGAGGCTCCGGGTCAGCCCCAGCATTTT
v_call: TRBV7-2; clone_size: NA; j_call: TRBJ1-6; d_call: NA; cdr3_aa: CASRMGRADSPLHF; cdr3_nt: TGTGCCAGCAGAATGGGGAGGGCGGACTCACCCCTCCACTTT
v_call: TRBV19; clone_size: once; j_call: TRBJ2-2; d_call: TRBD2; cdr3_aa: CATTLGRTNTGELFF; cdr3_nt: TGTGCCACCACCCTCGGGAGGACCAACACCGGGGAGCTGTTTTTT
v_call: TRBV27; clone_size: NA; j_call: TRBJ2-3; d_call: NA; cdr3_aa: CASSPPTDTQYF; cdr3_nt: TGTGCCAGCAGCCCTCCCACAGATACGCAGTATTTT
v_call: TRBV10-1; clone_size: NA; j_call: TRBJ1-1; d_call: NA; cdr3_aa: CASTRLRDYYTEAFF; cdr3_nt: TGCGCCAGCACCCGACTACGGGATTACTACACTGAAGCTTTCTTT
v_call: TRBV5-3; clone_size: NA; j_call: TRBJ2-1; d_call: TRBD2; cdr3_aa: CARSLGRGRSYNEQFF; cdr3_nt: TGTGCCAGAAGCTTGGGGCGGGGGAGGTCCTACAATGAGCAGTTCTTC
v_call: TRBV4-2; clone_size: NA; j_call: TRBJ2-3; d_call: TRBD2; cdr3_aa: CASTGVGRATSSTDTQYF; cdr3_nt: TGTGCCAGCACCGGTGTGGGGAGGGCCACCTCGAGCACAGATACGCAGTATTTT
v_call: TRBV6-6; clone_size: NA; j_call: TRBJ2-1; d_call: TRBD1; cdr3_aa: CASSYPGGEQFF; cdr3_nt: TGTGCCAGCAGTTACCCAGGGGGTGAGCAGTTCTTC
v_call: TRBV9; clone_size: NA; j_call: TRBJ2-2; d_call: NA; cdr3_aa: CASSPRTVTGELFF; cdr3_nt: TGTGCCAGCAGCCCCCGGACAGTCACCGGGGAGCTGTTTTTT